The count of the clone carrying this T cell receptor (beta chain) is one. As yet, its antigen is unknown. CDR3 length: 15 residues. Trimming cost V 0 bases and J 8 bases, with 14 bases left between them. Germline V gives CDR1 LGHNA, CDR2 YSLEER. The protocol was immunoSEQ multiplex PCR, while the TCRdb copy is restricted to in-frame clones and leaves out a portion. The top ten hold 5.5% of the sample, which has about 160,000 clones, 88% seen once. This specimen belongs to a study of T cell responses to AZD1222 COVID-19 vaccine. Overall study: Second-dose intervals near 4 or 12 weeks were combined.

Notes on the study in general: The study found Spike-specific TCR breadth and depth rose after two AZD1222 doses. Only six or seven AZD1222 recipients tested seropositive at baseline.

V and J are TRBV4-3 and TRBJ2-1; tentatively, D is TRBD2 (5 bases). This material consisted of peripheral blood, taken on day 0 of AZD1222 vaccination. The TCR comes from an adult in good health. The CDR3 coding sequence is TGCGCCAGCAGCCAAGACTACGGGGTAGGCGATGAGCAGTTCTTC. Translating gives CASSQDYGVGDEQFF.